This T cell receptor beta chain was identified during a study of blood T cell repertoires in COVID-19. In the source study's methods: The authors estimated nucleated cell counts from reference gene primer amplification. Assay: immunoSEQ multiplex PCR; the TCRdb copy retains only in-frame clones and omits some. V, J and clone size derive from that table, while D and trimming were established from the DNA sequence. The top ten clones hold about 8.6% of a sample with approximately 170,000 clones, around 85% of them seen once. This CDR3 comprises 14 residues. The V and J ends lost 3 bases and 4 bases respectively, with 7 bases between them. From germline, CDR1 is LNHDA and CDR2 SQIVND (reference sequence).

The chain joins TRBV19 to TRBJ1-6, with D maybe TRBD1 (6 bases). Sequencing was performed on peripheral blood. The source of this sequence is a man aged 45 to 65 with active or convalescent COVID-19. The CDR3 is CASSIGQYNSPLHF. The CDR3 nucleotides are TGTGCCAGTAGTATTGGACAGTATAATTCACCCCTCCACTTT.